This T cell receptor (beta chain) emerged from a study of blood T cell repertoires in COVID-19. Study context: The United States, Italy and Spain supplied acute and convalescent COVID-19 samples. From T cells, B-cell-depleted T cells, or PBMCs came the material, which was cDNA or gDNA.

This clone was found a few times. Per the study methods: Amplification with reference gene primers provided the estimates of nucleated cell counts. Only in-frame clones appear in the TCRdb table, and some are missing; sequencing was by immunoSEQ multiplex PCR. That table is the source of V, J and clone size, and D and trimming were worked out from the DNA. The sample has some 240,000 clones; over 75% are singletons. Seattle cases were enrolled at active infection and followed longitudinally. Trimming shortened V by 6 bases and J by 2 bases, and 7 bases separated the two germline ends. Per germline, CDR1 ENHRY and CDR2 SYGVKD. This CDR3 spans 12 amino acids.

Sequencing used peripheral blood. This sequence originates from an older woman with COVID-19, enrolled during active disease. The V call is TRBV10-3, the J call TRBJ1-1, with D maybe TRBD1 (6 bases). The CDR3 here is CAIRDRNTEAFF. The CDR3 DNA follows: TGTGCCATCAGGGACAGAAACACTGAAGCTTTCTTT.